This T cell receptor (beta chain) is drawn from a study of T cells in Graves' hyperthyroidism and ophthalmopathy. Study overall: At initial diagnosis, before any treatment had begun, peripheral blood was obtained.

This CDR3 has 18 residues. Germline lookup yields CDR1 MNHNS and CDR2 SASEGT. V trimming: 5 bases; J trimming: 8 bases; junction bases outside the gene matches: 23. The investigators amplified TCR beta CDR3 regions from RNA transcripts. An initial round of RT-PCR targeting the TCR CDR3 relied on the HTBI primer set. Each CDR3 protein is one row after TCRdb ran MiXCR on the multiplex PCR reads. Of hundreds of thousands of distinct CDR3 sequences in the sample, 15% to 20% are singletons; the top ten hold around 3.9%. A word on this clonotype: Its antigen is unidentified.

Criteria for exclusion of patients were uncontrolled infection, other autoimmune disease, pregnancy or lactation. Study-level points and caveats: Most thyroid clonotypes expanded above 0.001 appeared in blood too.

Sample: blood. The clonotype comes from a woman aged 30 to 39 with Graves' hyperthyroidism. The rearrangement uses TRBV6-1 and TRBJ1-2; 7 positions agree with TRBD1. CDR3 sequence reads: CASSRTHPTPDRAWGYTF. Written as DNA, the CDR3 is TGTGCCAGCAGTCGCACTCACCCGACACCTGACAGGGCGTGGGGCTACACCTTC.